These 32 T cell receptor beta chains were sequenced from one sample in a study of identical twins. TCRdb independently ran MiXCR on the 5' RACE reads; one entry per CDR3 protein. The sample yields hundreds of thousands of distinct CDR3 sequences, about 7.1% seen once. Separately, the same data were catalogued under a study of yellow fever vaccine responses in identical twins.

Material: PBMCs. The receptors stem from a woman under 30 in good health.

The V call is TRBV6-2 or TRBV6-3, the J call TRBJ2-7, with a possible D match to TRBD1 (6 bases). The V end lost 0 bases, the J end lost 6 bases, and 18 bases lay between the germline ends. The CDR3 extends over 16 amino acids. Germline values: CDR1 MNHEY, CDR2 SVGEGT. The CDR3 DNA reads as TGTGCCAGCAGTTACTCGAGCAGGGGCGGCCCCATCGAGCAGTACGTC. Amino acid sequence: CASSYSSRGGPIEQYV.

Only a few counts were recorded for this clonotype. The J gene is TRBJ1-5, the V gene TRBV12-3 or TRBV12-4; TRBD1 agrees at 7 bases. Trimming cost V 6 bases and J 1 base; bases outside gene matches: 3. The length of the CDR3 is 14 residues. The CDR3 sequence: CASRMDRSNQPQHF. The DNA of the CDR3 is TGTGCCAGCAGGATGGACAGGAGCAATCAGCCCCAGCATTTT.

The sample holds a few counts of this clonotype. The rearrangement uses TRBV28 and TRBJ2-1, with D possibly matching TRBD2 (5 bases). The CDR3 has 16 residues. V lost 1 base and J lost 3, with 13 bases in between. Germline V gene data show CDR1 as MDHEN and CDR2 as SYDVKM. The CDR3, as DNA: TGTGCCAGCAGTTTATTCAGCGGAGCCCACTACAATGAGCAGTTCTTC. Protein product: CASSLFSGAHYNEQFF.

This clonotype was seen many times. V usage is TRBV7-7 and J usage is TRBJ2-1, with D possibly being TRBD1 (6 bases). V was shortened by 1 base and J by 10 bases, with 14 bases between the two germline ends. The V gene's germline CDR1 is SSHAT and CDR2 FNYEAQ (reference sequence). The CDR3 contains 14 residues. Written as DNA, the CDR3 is TGTGCCAGCAGCTTAGGTTCGACTACAGGGGAGCAGTTCTTC. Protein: CASSLGSTTGEQFF.

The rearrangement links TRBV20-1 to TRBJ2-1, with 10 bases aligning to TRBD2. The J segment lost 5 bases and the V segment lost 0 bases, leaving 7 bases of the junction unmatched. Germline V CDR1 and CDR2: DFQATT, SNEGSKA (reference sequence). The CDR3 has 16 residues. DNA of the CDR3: TGCAGTGCTAGAGAGAACCTAGCGGGAGAGGACAATGAGCAGTTCTTC. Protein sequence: CSARENLAGEDNEQFF.

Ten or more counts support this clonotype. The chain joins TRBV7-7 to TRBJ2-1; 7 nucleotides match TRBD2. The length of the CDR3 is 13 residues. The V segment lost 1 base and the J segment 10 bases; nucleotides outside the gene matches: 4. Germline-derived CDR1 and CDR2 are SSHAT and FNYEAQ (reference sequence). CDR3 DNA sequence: TGTGCCAGCAGCTTAGATACAGCGGGGGAGCAGTTCTTC. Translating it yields CASSLDTAGEQFF.

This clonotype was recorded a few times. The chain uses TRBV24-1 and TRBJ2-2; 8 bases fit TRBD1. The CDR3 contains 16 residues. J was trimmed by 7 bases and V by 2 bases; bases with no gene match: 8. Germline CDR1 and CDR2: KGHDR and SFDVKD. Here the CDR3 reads CATSDSGTGGGGELFF. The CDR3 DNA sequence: TGTGCCACCAGTGATTCGGGGACAGGTGGAGGCGGGGAGCTGTTTTTT.

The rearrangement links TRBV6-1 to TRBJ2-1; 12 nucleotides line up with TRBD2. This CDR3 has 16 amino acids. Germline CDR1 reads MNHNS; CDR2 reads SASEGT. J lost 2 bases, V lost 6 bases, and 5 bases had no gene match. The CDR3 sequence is CASRVLAGGTYNEQFF. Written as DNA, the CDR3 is TGTGCCAGCAGAGTTCTAGCGGGGGGGACCTACAATGAGCAGTTCTTC.

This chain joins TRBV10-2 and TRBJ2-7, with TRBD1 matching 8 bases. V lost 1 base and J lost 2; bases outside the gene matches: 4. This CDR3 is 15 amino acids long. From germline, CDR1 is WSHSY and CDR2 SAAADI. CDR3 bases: TGCGCCAGCAGTGAGTACGGGACAGGCCCCTACGAGCAGTACTTC. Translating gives CASSEYGTGPYEQYF.

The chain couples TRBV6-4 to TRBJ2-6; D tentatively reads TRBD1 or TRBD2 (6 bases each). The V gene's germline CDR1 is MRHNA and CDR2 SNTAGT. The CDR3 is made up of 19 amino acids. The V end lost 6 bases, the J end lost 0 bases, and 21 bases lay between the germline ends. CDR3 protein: CASRHELGGESSGANVLTF. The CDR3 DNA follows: TGTGCCAGCAGGCACGAGTTGGGGGGCGAAAGCTCTGGGGCCAACGTCCTGACTTTC.

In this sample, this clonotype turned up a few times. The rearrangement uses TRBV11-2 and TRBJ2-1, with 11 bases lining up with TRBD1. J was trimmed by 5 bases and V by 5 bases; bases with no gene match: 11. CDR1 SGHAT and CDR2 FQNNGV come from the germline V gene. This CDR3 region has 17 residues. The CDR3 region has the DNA TGTGCCAGCAGCGGCCCGATCCGGGACAGGGGGGACAATGAGCAGTTCTTC. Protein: CASSGPIRDRGDNEQFF.

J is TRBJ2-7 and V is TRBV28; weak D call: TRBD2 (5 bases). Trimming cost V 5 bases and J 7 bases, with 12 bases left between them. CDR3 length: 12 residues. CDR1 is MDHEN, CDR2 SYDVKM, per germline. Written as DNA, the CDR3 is TGTGCCAGCAGTCCGCGGGTTGGGGAGCAGTACTTC. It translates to CASSPRVGEQYF.

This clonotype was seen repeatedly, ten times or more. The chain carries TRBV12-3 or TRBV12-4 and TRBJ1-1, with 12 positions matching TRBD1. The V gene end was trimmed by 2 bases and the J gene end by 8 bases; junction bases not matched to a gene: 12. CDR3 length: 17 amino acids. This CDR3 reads CASSLLTGTGGAIEAFF. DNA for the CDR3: TGTGCCAGCAGTTTATTAACCGGGACAGGGGGCGCCATCGAAGCTTTCTTT.

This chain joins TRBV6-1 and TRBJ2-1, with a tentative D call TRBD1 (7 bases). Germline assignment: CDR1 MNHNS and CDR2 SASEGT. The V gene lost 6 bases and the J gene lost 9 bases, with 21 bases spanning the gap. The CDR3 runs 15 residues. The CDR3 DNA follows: TGTGCCAGCAGCGTGACAGGGACTTTGGGTCCTGAGCAGTTCTTC. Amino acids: CASSVTGTLGPEQFF.

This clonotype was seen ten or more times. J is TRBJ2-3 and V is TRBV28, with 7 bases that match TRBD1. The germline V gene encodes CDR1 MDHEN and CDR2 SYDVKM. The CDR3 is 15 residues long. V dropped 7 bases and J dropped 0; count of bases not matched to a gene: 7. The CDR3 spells CASTGTVTSTDTQYF. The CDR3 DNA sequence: TGTGCCAGCACCGGGACAGTCACTAGCACAGATACGCAGTATTTT.

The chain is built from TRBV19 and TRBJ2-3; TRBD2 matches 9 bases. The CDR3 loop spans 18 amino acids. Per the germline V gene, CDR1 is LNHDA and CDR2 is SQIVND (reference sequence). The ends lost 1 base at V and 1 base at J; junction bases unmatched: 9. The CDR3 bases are TGTGCCAGTAGTATAGCGGGACTAGCCTTCACCCGCACAGATACGCAGTATTTT. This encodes CASSIAGLAFTRTDTQYF.

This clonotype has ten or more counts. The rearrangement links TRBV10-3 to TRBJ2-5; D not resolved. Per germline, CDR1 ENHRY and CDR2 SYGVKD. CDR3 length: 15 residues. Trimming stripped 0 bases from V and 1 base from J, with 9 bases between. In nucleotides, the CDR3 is TGTGCCATCAGTGAGTCTGCGTCAGCCCAAGAGACCCAGTACTTC. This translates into CAISESASAQETQYF.

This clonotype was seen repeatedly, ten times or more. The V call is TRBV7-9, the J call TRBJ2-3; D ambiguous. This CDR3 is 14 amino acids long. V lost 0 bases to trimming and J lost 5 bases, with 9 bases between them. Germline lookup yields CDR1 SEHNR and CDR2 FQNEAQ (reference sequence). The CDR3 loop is CASSLAAAVDTQYF. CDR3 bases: TGTGCCAGCAGCTTAGCGGCGGCAGTAGATACGCAGTATTTT.

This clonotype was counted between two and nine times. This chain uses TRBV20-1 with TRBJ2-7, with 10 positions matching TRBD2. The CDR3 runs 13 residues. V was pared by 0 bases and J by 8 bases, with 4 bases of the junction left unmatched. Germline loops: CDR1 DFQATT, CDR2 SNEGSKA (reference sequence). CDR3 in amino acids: CSARESSGRQQYF. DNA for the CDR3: TGCAGTGCTAGAGAGTCTAGCGGGAGACAGCAGTACTTC.

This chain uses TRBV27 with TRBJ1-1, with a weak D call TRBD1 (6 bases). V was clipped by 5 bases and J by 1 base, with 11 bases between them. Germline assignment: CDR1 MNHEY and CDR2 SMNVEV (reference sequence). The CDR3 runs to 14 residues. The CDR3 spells CASSTGHPNTEAFF. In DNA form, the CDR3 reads TGTGCCAGCAGTACGGGACACCCGAACACTGAAGCTTTCTTT.

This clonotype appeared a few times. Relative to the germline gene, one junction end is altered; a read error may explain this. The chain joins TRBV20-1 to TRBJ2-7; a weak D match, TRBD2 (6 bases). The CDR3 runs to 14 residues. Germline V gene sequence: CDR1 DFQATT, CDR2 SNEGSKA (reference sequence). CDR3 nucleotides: TGCAGTGCTAGGTATAGCGGAGCAACCTACGGGCAGTACTTC. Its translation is CSARYSGATYGQYF.

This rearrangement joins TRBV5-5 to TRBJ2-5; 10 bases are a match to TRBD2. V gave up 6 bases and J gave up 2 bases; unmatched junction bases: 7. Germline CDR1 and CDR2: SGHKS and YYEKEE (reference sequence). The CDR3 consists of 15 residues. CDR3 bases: TGTGCCAGCACCCCGACTAGCGGGCTACAAGAGACCCAGTACTTC. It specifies CASTPTSGLQETQYF. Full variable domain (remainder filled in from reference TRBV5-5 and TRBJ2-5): DAGVTQSPTHLIKTRGQQVTLRCSPISGHKSVSWYQQVLGQGPQFIFQYYEKEERGRGNFPDRFSARQFPNYSSELNVNALLLGDSALYLCASTPTSGLQETQYFGPGTRLLVL.

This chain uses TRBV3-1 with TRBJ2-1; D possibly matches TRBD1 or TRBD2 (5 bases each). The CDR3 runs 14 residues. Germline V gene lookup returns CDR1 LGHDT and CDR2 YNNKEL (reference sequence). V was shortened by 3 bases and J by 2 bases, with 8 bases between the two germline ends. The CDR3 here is CASSQPGPYNEQFF. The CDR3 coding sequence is TGTGCCAGCAGCCAGCCGGGGCCCTACAATGAGCAGTTCTTC.

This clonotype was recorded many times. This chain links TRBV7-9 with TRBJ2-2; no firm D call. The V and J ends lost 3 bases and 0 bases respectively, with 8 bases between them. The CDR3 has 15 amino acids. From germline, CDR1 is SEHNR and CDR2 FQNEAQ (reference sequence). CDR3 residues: CASSFGETNTGELFF. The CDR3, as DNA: TGTGCCAGCAGCTTTGGGGAAACGAACACCGGGGAGCTGTTTTTT.

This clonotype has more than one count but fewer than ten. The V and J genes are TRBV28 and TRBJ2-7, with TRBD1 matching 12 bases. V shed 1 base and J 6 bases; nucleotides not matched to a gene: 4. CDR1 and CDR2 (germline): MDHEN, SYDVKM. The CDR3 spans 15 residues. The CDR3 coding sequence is TGTGCCAGCAGTTTATTCGGGACAGGGGGCGGCGAGCAGTACTTC. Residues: CASSLFGTGGGEQYF. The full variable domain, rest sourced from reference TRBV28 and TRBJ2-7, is DVKVTQSSRYLVKRTGEKVFLECVQDMDHENMFWYRQDPGLGLRLIYFSYDVKMKEKGDIPEGYSVSREKKERFSLILESASTNQTSMYLCASSLFGTGGGEQYFGPGTRLTVT.

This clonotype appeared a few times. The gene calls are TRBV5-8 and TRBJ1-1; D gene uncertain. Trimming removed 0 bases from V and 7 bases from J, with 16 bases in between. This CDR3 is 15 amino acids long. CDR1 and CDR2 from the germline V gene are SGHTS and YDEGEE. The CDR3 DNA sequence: TGTGCCAGCAGCTTGGGAGTCGGGTTTTTAGGTGAAGCTTTCTTT. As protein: CASSLGVGFLGEAFF.

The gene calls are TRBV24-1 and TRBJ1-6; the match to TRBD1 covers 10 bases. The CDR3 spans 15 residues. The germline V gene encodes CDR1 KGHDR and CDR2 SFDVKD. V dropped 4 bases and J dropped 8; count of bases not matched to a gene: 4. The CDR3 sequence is CATSDSGTGDSPLHF. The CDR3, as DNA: TGTGCCACCAGTGACTCCGGGACAGGGGATTCACCCCTCCACTTT.

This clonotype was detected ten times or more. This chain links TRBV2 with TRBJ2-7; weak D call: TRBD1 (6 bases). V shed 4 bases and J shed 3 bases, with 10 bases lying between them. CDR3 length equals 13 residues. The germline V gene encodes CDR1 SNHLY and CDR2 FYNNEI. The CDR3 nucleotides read TGTGCCAGCAGTGTGGGCAGGGGCTACGAGCAGTACTTC. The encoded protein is CASSVGRGYEQYF. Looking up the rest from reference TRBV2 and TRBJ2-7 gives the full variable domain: EPEVTQTPSHQVTQMGQEVILRCVPISNHLYFYWYRQILGQKVEFLVSFYNNEISEKSEIFDDQFSVERPDGSNFTLKIRSTKLEDSAMYFCASSVGRGYEQYFGPGTRLTVT.

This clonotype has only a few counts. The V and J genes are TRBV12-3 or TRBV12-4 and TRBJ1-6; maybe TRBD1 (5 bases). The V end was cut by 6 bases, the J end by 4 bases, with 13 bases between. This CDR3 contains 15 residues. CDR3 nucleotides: TGTGCCAGCAGGCATGAGGGACTGTATAATTCACCCCTCCACTTT. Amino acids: CASRHEGLYNSPLHF.

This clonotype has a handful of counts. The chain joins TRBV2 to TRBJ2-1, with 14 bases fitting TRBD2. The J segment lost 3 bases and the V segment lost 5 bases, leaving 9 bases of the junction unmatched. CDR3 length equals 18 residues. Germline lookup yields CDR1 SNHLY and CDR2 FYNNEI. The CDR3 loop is CASSQTSGGDIGYNEQFF. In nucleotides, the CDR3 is TGTGCCAGCAGTCAGACTAGCGGGGGGGACATCGGCTACAATGAGCAGTTCTTC.

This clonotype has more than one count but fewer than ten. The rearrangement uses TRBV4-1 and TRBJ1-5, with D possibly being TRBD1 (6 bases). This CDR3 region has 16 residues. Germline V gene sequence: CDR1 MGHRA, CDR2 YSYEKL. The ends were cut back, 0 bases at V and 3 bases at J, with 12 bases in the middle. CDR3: CASSQEGGANNQPQHF. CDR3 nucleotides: TGCGCCAGCAGCCAAGAAGGGGGGGCAAACAATCAGCCCCAGCATTTT.

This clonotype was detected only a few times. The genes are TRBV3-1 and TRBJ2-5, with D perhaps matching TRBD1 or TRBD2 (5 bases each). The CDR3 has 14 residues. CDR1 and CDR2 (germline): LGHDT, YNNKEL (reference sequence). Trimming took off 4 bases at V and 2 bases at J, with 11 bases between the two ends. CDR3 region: CASSPRDHQETQYF. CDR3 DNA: TGTGCCAGCAGCCCCCGGGACCATCAAGAGACCCAGTACTTC.